The sequence of this TCR beta chain was determined in a study of blood T cells in healthy people across ages. Notes on the study in general: As naive T cell percentage varied, TCR beta diversity correlated strongly with it.

It was with a sample-barcoded 5' primer and a J-beta primer mix that a second PCR of roughly 7 to 11 cycles was run. TCRdb analysed the 5' RACE reads with MiXCR anew, one entry per CDR3 protein. The sample comprises 630,000 or so distinct CDR3 sequences, about a third of which are singletons, and 15% rests with the top ten. This clonotype has at least ten counts. What it recognizes is unknown. This TCR derives from an elderly woman in good health. The sample taken for sequencing was blood.

The DNA for the CDR3 is TGTGCCATCAGGGGACTAGCGGGGGAGGAAAAGCAGTACTTC. Translation gives CAIRGLAGEEKQYF. The V call is TRBV10-3, the J call TRBJ2-7; TRBD2 matches 14 bases. Germline-derived CDR1 and CDR2 are ENHRY and SYGVKD. The CDR3 has 14 amino acids. Trimming removed 6 bases from V and 8 bases from J; junction bases left unmatched: 6.